This T cell receptor (beta chain) was retrieved from a study of identical twins. The CDR3 is 15 residues long. V shed 5 bases and J shed 4 bases, with 14 bases lying between them. CDR1 and CDR2 from the germline V gene are LNHDA and SQIVND (reference sequence). General study findings and limits: Fewer insertions marked abundant cord blood beta clonotypes; young adult naive trended weakly, memory not at all.

To note about this clonotype: The antigen is not known.

TCRdb re-analysed the 5' RACE reads in MiXCR, keeping a single row per CDR3 protein. The repertoire holds 1.5 million to 2 million distinct CDR3 sequences, roughly a third seen once, with about 0.27% in the top ten. The sequenced material came from cord blood. This chain links TRBV19 with TRBJ2-2, with D tentatively TRBD1 or TRBD2 (5 bases each). This receptor was taken from a newborn girl in good health. The CDR3 region is CASSQQWGSTGELFF. The CDR3 DNA sequence: TGTGCCAGTAGTCAACAGTGGGGGTCCACCGGGGAGCTGTTTTTT.